This entry features one T cell receptor beta chain sequence. The clone's antigen remains unknown. No qualities accompany the bases; no much larger clone lies one base away. Using the deep immunoSEQ assay, multiplex PCR amplified TCR CDR3 regions from genomic DNA. Genomic DNA extracted from each cell subset was distributed evenly over all wells of several immunoSEQ 96-well plates, and each plate served as one replicate. For sorted subsets, around 0.2 ug genomic DNA, equal to some 30,000 T cell genomes, was loaded into each replicate PCR. Purified libraries were quantified with a Qubit 3.0 fluorometer, sized on a Bioanalyzer 2100, and re-quantified with the KAPA Library Quantification kit. Every immunoSEQ 96-well plate was sequenced on a separate single-read 150-cycle Illumina NextSeq 550 flow cell. On the study's bioinformatics: The immunoSEQ output contained only junctional sequences without quality scores, so filtering could not match that applied to full-length reads. Sequences were annotated with PyIR, a Python wrapper for IgBLAST v1.9, and V/J genes and CDR3 were assigned using IMGT germline references. Any read was removed if the V/J assignment was weak (E-value above 1e-6), the CDR3 was missing, or the read contained stop codons, out-of-frame junctions, or ambiguous translated residues. V3J clonotypes were defined by identical inferred V gene, J gene, and CDR3 amino acid sequence. The percentage overlap between two repertoires was calculated by dividing the number of shared unique clonotypes by the size of the smaller repertoire. Repertoire richness was assessed with RTK rarefaction, the Chao1 estimator, and Recon v2.1 estimates of unobserved clonotypes. For all TCRbeta clonotypes obtained by the gDNA method from a handful of donors, generation probabilities were computed with OLGA. TCRdb retrieved this table from immuneACCESS and kept in-frame rearrangements only. Not all clones are present; in checked studies, unresolved V genes account for under half, and no reason is known for the remainder. V, J and clone size reflect that table, while D and trimming were determined from the DNA. The sample table shows roughly 2.5 million clones, and around 90% are seen once. Roughly 0.14% of the sample rests with the top ten.

The data belong to a study of shared clonotypes between healthy human individuals (TCRdb year 2020). Looking at the study overall: A few men and two women, aged 18 to 49 years, made up the cohort. For each donor, three plates each were used for CD4 naive and CD4 memory, two plates were used for CD8 naive, and one plate was used for CD8 memory. To estimate repertoire size and how much clonotypes are shared between individuals, the study performed deep sequencing of blood TCR repertoires from a handful of healthy adults. To increase sequencing depth and limit assay-specific biases, TCR repertoire library preparation and sequencing were carried out by different laboratories using diverse techniques. Leukapheresis yielded between about 0.94 and 8.9 billion PBMCs per donor.

Study-wide findings and limitations: Pairwise subsampling led to the expectation that sequencing depth would affect the degree of clonotype sharing among donors. Rarefaction of sorted-subset datasets indicated incomplete sequencing despite the large sequencing depth. Because the study included a small number of donors, the genetic and exposure-history diversity represented was limited. Estimated clonotype richness was generally larger for naive than for memory subsets. Across four donors, approximately 4.9% of naive CD4, approximately 4% of naive CD8, under 2.5% of memory CD4, and roughly 0.4% of memory CD8 clonotypes were shared. Sampling was restricted to blood, and TCR repertoires in tissues likely differ from the TCR repertoires found in blood. Higher generation probabilities were observed for clonotypes shared by all four sorted-subset donors than for non-shared clonotypes.

CDR1 and CDR2 are drawn from the germline V gene: SGDLS, YYNGEE. V drops 0 bases and J drops 3 bases, leaving 9 bases in between. The CDR3 sequence holds 15 residues, the cysteine and phenylalanine included. The sequence is cut down to CDR3 DNA, 45 bases in frame from base 1. The donors were healthy, HIV-negative adults with no recently reported acute infections or vaccinations. Every donor was a Caucasian adult living in Nashville, Tennessee, USA. CD4+ T cells were enriched by magnetic negative selection; naive cells were then positively selected on CD45RA, and the negative fraction formed the memory subset. After blood collection by leukapheresis, PBMCs were isolated using Ficoll-Histopaque density gradient centrifugation and then cryopreserved in the vapor phase of liquid nitrogen. Purity and quantity of every magnetically sorted T cell population were checked by analytical flow cytometry. Genomic DNA was isolated from every sorted fraction and measured by UV absorbance on a Nanodrop 2000c.

The chain employs TRBV9 and TRBJ2-2, and possibly TRBD1, on 6 matching bases. The sequence was collected from a man aged 18 to 35 in good health. Sequenced sample: naive CD4+ T cells sorted from blood. Sample cell subset or site, as interpreted from the label and publication: CD45RA+ positively selected. The DNA sequence reads TGTGCCAGCAGCGTAGCTCCAGGGGACACCGGGGAGCTGTTTTTT. It is translated as CASSVAPGDTGELFF.